This entry describes one TCR beta chain. This clonotype was observed at least ten times. Its antigen remains unidentified. Base quality data are lacking; no much larger clone is found one base away. The sample originates from a study of early T cells in non-severe SARS-CoV-2 infection (dated by TCRdb to about 2021). In the study overall: Because TCR sequencing was done on bulk RNA from unsorted whole blood, the alpha and beta chains could not be paired. Results the study describes overall, beyond this receptor: Matching against VDJdb was skewed toward anti-spike CD8 responses, likely underestimated virus-specific expansions, and missed private and CD4 specificities.

Receptors were amplified or captured by 5' RACE. Sequencer: NextSeq 500. In the TCR library protocol, unique molecular identifiers were attached to individual cDNA molecules to correct for PCR bias and sequencing error. Sequencing covered both TCR alpha and beta chains, and within each sample the abundances of alpha and beta sequences were tightly co-correlated. On the study's bioinformatics: Decombinator V4 was used to annotate TCR sequences for V gene, J gene and CDR3. Expanded TCRs were defined as changing significantly between any two time points under a Poisson model with p below 0.0001. TCR abundances were normalised to the total number of TCRs sequenced in each sample and reported as counts per million. VDJdb, accessed on 1 November 2021, was searched for TCRs annotated for CMV, EBV and SARS-CoV-2, and TCRs annotated for more than one antigen were excluded. The raw public reads went through TCRdb reprocessing: fastp at Q25, MiXCR clone calling, in-frame beta chains kept. Entries that share a CDR3 protein sequence are merged under the most common genes and DNA. TCRdb's processing, not the study's, gives the V and J calls here. The sample table lists approximately 77,000 distinct CDR3 sequences, about an eighth of them with a count of one. Jointly, the top ten make up roughly 3.6% of the sample.

The study was a case-control design nested within a healthcare worker cohort in London, UK, with weekly nasopharyngeal swab PCR tests and blood sampling. Healthcare workers were recruited during the week of the UK lockdown, between 23 and 31 March 2020, and followed weekly for up to roughly 16 weeks. The clonotype comes from an adult who was a healthcare worker with PCR-confirmed SARS-CoV-2 infection or an uninfected control (not recorded which). Sequencing input: whole blood.

The nucleotide sequence reads as follows: TGTGCCAGCAGCCCGAGGCGGGAGAGGGAAAATGAGCAGTTCTTC. This is translated as CASSPRRERENEQFF. This chain joins TRBV4-2 to TRBJ2-1, with 7 central nucleotides matching TRBD2. V lost 4 bases and J lost 7 bases, and the count of bases not matched to a germline gene is 10. Per the germline V gene, LGHNA is the CDR1 and YNFKEQ is the CDR2. The CDR3 spans 15 residues, from the cysteine through the phenylalanine. This entry keeps only the CDR3 DNA: 45 bases, framed from base 1.